The T cell receptor beta chain described here comes from a study of cytomegalovirus exposure and HLA in healthy donors (TCRdb year 2017). For the study in its entirety: A later analysis indicated that the 90 to 150 validation repertoires were generated on the platform also employed for the roughly 650 repertoires of the first cohort. The aim of the study was to test whether cataloging public T cell receptors could identify signatures of past pathogen exposure. Along with the roughly 710-subject first cohort, a separate validation cohort of about 110 different subjects was used. The study combined high-throughput TCR immunosequencing, statistical association of individual TCRs with disease status, and machine learning to predict cytomegalovirus infection status.

The library was generated by the immunoSEQ multiplex PCR assay. Regarding the original processing steps: A statistical classification framework was built for diagnosing cytomegalovirus status from the catalog of TCR beta chain sequences. TCRdb retrieved this table from immuneACCESS and kept in-frame rearrangements only. Not all clones are present; in checked studies, unresolved V genes account for under half, and no reason is known for the remainder. Clonal size and the V and J genes are those of that table, whereas D and trimming came from the DNA. The table for this sample lists fewer than 150,000 clones; more than 85% of them were counted only once. Approximately 4.5% of the sample rests with the top ten. Summary of the overall study and its limitations: While some public TCRs were present in many individuals, most TCR sequences turned up only very rarely across donors. In vitro tests confirmed that three of the cytomegalovirus-associated TCR beta chains recognize cytomegalovirus antigens. A later analysis found that TCRs clustered in the first cohort also tended to co-occur in the 130 or so validation repertoires, with 94% of cluster scores above 0. The classifier was reported to diagnose cytomegalovirus status with high specificity and sensitivity in both the original cohort and the validation cohort. The authors suggested that the approach could potentially be extended to other disease states and immunological phenotypes. A later analysis had no HLA typing for the validation cohort, so co-occurrence there was scored across all 130 or so repertoires. The study gave a list of 150 to 200 TCR beta chains associated with cytomegalovirus.

On this clone itself: The antigen it binds to is not known. No much larger clone is present one base from it, and per-base qualities are unavailable.

The donors belonged to the validation cohort of around 130 subjects, which was separate from the 666-subject first cohort. Spanning cysteine to phenylalanine, the CDR3 consists of 15 amino acids. CDR3 DNA only is kept here, 45 bases in frame from base 1. CDR1 SNHLY and CDR2 FYNNEI were looked up in the germline V gene. V was cut back by 6 bases and J by 6 bases, leaving a gap of 15 bases between them. The sequence was collected from a man aged 18 to 30 in good health and CMV-seropositive. Rearrangement joined TRBV2 to TRBJ1-6; TRBD1 is possibly the D segment (6 matching bases). Sample: PBMCs. The CDR3 loop reads CASRNLQGTNSPLHF. The DNA reads TGTGCCAGCAGGAATTTACAGGGCACTAATTCACCCCTCCACTTT. Full variable domain (CDR3 extended with the reference TRBV2 and TRBJ1-6 proteins): EPEVTQTPSHQVTQMGQEVILRCVPISNHLYFYWYRQILGQKVEFLVSFYNNEISEKSEIFDDQFSVERPDGSNFTLKIRSTKLEDSAMYFCASRNLQGTNSPLHFGNGTRLTVT.